This TCR beta chain was documented in a study of T cells in Graves' hyperthyroidism and ophthalmopathy. This clonotype showed up just a few times. Its antigen is not identified. Every diagnosis used clinical symptoms, serum thyroxine and TRAb, thyroid ultrasound and orbital computed tomography. Germline CDR1 and CDR2: MNHNS and SASEGT. The CDR3 contains 13 residues. Trimming left V 6 bases short and J 6 bases short, with 12 bases between. Whole-study results and caveats: Most thyroid clonotypes that were expanded above 0.001 also turned up in blood.

Amplification of TCR beta CDR3 regions used RNA as the template. Primed by the HTBI set, a first-round RT-PCR was run on the TCR CDR3. In TCRdb, the multiplex PCR reads were re-called with MiXCR into one record per CDR3 protein. The profile shows under 350,000 distinct CDR3 sequences, approximately 15% of them singletons. This sequence joins TRBV6-1 and TRBJ2-1; D might be TRBD1 or TRBD2, each matching 5 bases. Material: blood. The receptor was derived from a woman between 55 and 75 years old with Graves' ophthalmopathy. The CDR3 loop reads CASRAPGANEQFF. CDR3 nucleotides: TGTGCCAGCAGGGCACCCGGGGCCAATGAGCAGTTCTTC.